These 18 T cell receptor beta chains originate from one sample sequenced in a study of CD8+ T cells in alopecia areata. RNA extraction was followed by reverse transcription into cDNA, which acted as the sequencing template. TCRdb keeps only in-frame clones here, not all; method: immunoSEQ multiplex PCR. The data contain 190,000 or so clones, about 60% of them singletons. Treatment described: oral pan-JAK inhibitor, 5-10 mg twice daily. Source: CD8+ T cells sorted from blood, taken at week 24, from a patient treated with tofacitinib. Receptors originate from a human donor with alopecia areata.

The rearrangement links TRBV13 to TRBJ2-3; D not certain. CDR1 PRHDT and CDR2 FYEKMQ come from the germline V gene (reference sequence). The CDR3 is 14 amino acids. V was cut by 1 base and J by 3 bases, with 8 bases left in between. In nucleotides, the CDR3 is TGTGCCAGCAGCTTAGCTGGAAGGACAGATACGCAGTATTTT. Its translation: CASSLAGRTDTQYF.

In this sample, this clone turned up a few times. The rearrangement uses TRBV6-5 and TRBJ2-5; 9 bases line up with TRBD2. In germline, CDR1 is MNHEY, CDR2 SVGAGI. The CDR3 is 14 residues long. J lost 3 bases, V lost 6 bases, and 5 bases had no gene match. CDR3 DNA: TGTGCCAGCAGCCCCGGGACTAGCAAAGAGACCCAGTACTTC. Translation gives CASSPGTSKETQYF.

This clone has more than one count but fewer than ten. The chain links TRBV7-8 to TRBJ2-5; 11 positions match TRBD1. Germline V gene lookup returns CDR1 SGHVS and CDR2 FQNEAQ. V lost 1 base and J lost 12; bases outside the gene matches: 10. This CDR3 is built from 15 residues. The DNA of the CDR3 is TGTGCCAGCAGCTTAGTGAGGACAGGGGGCTCAGGAGAGTACTTC. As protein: CASSLVRTGGSGEYF.

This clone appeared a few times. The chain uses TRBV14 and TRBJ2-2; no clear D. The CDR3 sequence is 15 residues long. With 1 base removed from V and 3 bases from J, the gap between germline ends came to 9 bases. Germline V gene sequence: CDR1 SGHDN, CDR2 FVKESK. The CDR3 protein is CASSQAPSYTGELFF. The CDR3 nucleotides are TGTGCCAGCAGCCAAGCCCCGTCATACACCGGGGAGCTGTTTTTT. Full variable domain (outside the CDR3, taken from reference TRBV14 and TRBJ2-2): EAGVTQFPSHSVIEKGQTVTLRCDPISGHDNLYWYRRVMGKEIKFLLHFVKESKQDESGMPNNRFLAERTGGTYSTLKVQPAELEDSGVYFCASSQAPSYTGELFFGEGSRLTVL.

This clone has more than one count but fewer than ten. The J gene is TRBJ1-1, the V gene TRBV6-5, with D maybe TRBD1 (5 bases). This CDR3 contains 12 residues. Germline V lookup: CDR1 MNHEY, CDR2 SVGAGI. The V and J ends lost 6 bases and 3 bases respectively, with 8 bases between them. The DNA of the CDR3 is TGTGCCAGCAGGCGAGGGGACACTGAAGCTTTCTTT. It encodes CASRRGDTEAFF.

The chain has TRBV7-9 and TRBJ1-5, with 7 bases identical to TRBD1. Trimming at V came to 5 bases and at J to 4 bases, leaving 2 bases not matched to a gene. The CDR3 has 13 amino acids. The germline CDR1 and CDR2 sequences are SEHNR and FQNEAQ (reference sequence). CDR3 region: CASSPGGNQPQHF. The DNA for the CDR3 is TGTGCCAGCAGCCCAGGGGGTAATCAGCCCCAGCATTTT.

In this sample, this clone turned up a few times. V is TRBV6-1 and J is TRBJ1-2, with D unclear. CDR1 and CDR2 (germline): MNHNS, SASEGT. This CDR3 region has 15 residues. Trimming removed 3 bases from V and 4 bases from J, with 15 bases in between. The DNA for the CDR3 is TGTGCCAGCAGTGACCAACAAGTCTTTTTCTATGGCTACACCTTC. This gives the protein CASSDQQVFFYGYTF.

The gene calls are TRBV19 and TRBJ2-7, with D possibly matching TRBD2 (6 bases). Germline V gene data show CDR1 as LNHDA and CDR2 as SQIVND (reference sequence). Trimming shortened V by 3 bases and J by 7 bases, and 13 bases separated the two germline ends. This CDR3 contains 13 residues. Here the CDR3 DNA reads TGTGCCAGTAGTATCTTTGGGGGAGGTGAGCAGTACTTC. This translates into CASSIFGGGEQYF.

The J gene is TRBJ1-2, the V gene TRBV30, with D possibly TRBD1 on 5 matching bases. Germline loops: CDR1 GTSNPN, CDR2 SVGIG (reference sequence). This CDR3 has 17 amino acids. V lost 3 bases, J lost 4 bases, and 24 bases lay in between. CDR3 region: CAWRPTVWDHPIYGYTF. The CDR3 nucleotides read TGTGCCTGGAGACCAACGGTTTGGGACCATCCAATCTATGGCTACACCTTC. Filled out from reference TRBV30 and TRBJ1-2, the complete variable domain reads SQTIHQWPATLVQPVGSPLSLECTVEGTSNPNLYWYRQAAGRGLQLLFYSVGIGQISSEVPQNLSASRPQDRQFILSSKKLLLSDSGFYLCAWRPTVWDHPIYGYTFGSGTRLTVV.

CDR3 in DNA: TGTGCCAGCAGCGTAGCTACGTCTTACGAGCAGTACTTC. Amino acid sequence: CASSVATSYEQYF. The chain joins TRBV9 to TRBJ2-7; D is unresolved. Germline CDR1 SGDLS, CDR2 YYNGEE. The V gene lost 0 bases and the J gene lost 4 bases, with 8 bases spanning the gap. The CDR3 consists of 13 residues. Combining the CDR3 with reference TRBV9 and TRBJ2-7 gives the whole variable domain DSGVTQTPKHLITATGQRVTLRCSPRSGDLSVYWYQQSLDQGLQFLIQYYNGEERAKGNILERFSAQQFPDLHSELNLSSLELGDSALYFCASSVATSYEQYFGPGTRLTVT.

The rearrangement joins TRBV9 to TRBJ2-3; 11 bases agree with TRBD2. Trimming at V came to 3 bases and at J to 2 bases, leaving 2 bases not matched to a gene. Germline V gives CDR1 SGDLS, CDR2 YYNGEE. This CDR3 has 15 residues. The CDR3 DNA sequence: TGTGCCAGCAGCGCTAGCGGGGGGAACACAGATACGCAGTATTTT. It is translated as CASSASGGNTDTQYF.

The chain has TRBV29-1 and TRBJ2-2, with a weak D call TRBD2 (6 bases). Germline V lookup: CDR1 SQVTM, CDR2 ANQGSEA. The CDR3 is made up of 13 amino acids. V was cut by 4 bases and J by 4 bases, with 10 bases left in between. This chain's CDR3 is CSVVEGPTGELFF. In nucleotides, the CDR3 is TGCAGCGTTGTGGAGGGGCCCACCGGGGAGCTGTTTTTT.

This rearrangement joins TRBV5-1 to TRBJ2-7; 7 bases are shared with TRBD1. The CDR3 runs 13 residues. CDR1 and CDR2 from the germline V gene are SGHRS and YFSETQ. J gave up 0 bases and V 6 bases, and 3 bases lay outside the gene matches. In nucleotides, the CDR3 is TGCGCCAGCACGAGGGACAGCTCCTACGAGCAGTACTTC. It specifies CASTRDSSYEQYF.

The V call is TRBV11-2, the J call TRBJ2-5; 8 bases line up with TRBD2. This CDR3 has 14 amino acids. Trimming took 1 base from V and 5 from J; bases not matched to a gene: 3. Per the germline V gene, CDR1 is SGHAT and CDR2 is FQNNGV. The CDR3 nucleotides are TGTGCCAGCAGCTTAGCGGGGGGGCCGGAGACCCAGTACTTC. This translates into CASSLAGGPETQYF.

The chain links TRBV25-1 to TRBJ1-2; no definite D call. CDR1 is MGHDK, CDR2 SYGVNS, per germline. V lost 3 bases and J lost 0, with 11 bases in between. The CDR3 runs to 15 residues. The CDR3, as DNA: TGTGCCAGCAGTGACTCGCGCATATCTAACTATGGCTACACCTTC. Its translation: CASSDSRISNYGYTF.

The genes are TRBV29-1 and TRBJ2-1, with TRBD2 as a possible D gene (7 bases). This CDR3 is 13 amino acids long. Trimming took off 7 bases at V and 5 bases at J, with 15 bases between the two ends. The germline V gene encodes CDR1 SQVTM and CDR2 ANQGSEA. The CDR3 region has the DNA TGCAGCGCGGCTGGGGGGGCCCACAATGAGCAGTTCTTC. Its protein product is CSAAGGAHNEQFF.

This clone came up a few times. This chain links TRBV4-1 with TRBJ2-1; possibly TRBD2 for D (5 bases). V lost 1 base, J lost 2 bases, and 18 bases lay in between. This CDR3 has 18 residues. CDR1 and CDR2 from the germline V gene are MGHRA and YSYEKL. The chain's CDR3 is CASSQVTLAGQPYNEQFF. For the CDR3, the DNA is TGCGCCAGCAGCCAAGTAACGTTGGCGGGTCAACCCTACAATGAGCAGTTCTTC.

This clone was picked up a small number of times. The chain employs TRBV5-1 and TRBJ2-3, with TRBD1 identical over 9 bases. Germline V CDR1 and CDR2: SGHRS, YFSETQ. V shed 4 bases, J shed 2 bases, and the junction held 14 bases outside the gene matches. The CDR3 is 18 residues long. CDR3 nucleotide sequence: TGCGCCAGCAGCCTGAAAATCCTCCGGGACAGGGACACAGATACGCAGTATTTT. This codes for CASSLKILRDRDTDTQYF.